The 22 T cell receptor beta chains reported below all come from one sample, sequenced in a study of blood T cell repertoires in COVID-19. Sequencing was performed with immunoSEQ multiplex PCR; in TCRdb, only in-frame clones are kept and a portion is missing. The sample consists of about 240,000 clones, about 86% of them appearing once. The specimen was PBMCs or T cells enriched from blood (not recorded which). The source is a middle-aged woman with acute COVID-19.

The rearrangement joins TRBV11-3 to TRBJ2-7; possibly TRBD2 for D (6 bases). Trimming shortened V by 5 bases and J by 3 bases, and 23 bases separated the two germline ends. The CDR3 totals 17 residues. Looked up from germline, CDR1 is SGHNT and CDR2 is YENEEA. CDR3 protein: CASSPPYWGEEVYEQYF. CDR3 DNA sequence: TGTGCCAGCAGCCCACCGTACTGGGGGGAGGAGGTCTACGAGCAGTACTTC.

The chain is built from TRBV29-1 and TRBJ2-1; D may be TRBD2 (6 bases). The CDR3 runs 14 residues. Germline V lookup: CDR1 SQVTM, CDR2 ANQGSEA. V shed 4 bases and J shed 7 bases, with 17 bases lying between them. Written as DNA, the CDR3 is TGCAGCGTTGTTCGGCTAGCGACCCAAAATGAGCAGTTCTTC. Translating gives CSVVRLATQNEQFF.

This clone turned up a few times. The chain recombines TRBV30 with TRBJ2-7, with 7 bases fitting TRBD1. CDR1 and CDR2 from the germline V gene are GTSNPN and SVGIG (reference sequence). The CDR3 has 13 residues. V lost 0 bases to trimming and J lost 1 base; unmatched junction nucleotides: 0. The CDR3 bases are TGTGCCTGGAGTGTGGGACAGTCCTACGAGCAGTACTTC. Translated: CAWSVGQSYEQYF.

CDR3 nucleotide sequence: TGCGCCAGCAGCTTGGATGACAGGCGGATCACAGATACGCAGTATTTT. Protein product: CASSLDDRRITDTQYF. This chain links TRBV5-1 with TRBJ2-3, with D possibly matching TRBD1 (6 bases). This CDR3 is 16 amino acids long. Germline-derived CDR1 and CDR2 are SGHRS and YFSETQ. Trimming stripped 0 bases from V and 2 bases from J, with 13 bases between.

The chain recombines TRBV7-9 with TRBJ1-2, with D unresolved. Trimming took off 2 bases at V and 3 bases at J, with 13 bases between the two ends. The CDR3 has 15 amino acids. Germline V gives CDR1 SEHNR, CDR2 FQNEAQ (reference sequence). CDR3 protein: CASSLSMGVDYGYTF. The DNA of the CDR3 is TGTGCCAGCAGCTTAAGTATGGGAGTAGACTATGGCTACACCTTC.

The chain is built from TRBV6-5 and TRBJ1-1, with D tentatively TRBD1 (6 bases). The germline V gene has CDR1 MNHEY and CDR2 SVGAGI. The CDR3 runs to 14 residues. Trimming removed 5 bases at V and 5 bases at J, with 15 bases between. In DNA form, the CDR3 reads TGTGCCAGCAGTCCCTCAGGGGTACGAACTGAAGCTTTCTTT. Translation: CASSPSGVRTEAFF.

This clone was found once. A read error may account for a junction end that differs from germline. The rearrangement uses TRBV19 and TRBJ2-7, with 8 nucleotides matching TRBD1. Germline CDR1 is LNHDA and CDR2 is SQIVND (reference sequence). CDR3 size: 15 residues. Here the CDR3 reads CASSLEGQATYEQYF. In nucleotides, the CDR3 is TGTGCCAGTAGTCTAGAGGGACAGGCAACCTACGAGCAGTACTTC.

This clone was counted only a few times. This sequence joins TRBV7-9 and TRBJ2-7; TRBD2 agrees at 12 bases. V was clipped by 2 bases and J by 5 bases; unmatched bases: 7. This CDR3 region has 16 residues. Germline lookup yields CDR1 SEHNR and CDR2 FQNEAQ (reference sequence). CDR3: CASSLSGLAGSDEQYF. The CDR3 DNA reads TGTGCCAGCAGCTTATCCGGACTAGCGGGATCAGACGAGCAGTACTTC.

The chain joins TRBV19 to TRBJ1-1, with a tentative D call TRBD1 (6 bases). The CDR3 sequence is 13 residues long. Germline CDR1 is LNHDA and CDR2 is SQIVND (reference sequence). The V gene lost 7 bases and the J gene lost 0 bases, with 9 bases spanning the gap. In DNA form, the CDR3 reads TGTGCCAGTAATACAGGGTTGAACACTGAAGCTTTCTTT. Translation: CASNTGLNTEAFF.

This chain links TRBV18 with TRBJ2-1; perhaps TRBD1 as D (5 bases). Germline CDR1 reads KGHSH; CDR2 reads LQKENI. V lost 8 bases and J 4 bases, leaving 15 bases between the germline ends. The CDR3 has 14 amino acids. The CDR3, as DNA: TGTGCCAGCGCCCAGGGCAGGAGATACAATGAGCAGTTCTTC. This gives the protein CASAQGRRYNEQFF.

This clone has only one observation. J is TRBJ2-1 and V is TRBV12-3 or TRBV12-4, with 11 bases that match TRBD2. The CDR3 loop spans 13 amino acids. V lost 9 bases to trimming and J lost 4 bases; unmatched junction nucleotides: 2. CDR3 amino acids: CASGTSGYNEQFF. The CDR3 nucleotides are TGTGCCAGTGGGACTAGCGGTTACAATGAGCAGTTCTTC.

The chain joins TRBV5-5 to TRBJ2-2, with 7 bases aligning to TRBD1. V lost 4 bases, J lost 4 bases, and 10 bases stayed unmatched. This CDR3 has 16 residues. CDR1 and CDR2 from the germline V gene are SGHKS and YYEKEE (reference sequence). This CDR3 reads CASSRYRDSITGELFF. The DNA for the CDR3 is TGTGCCAGCAGCAGATACCGGGACAGCATCACCGGGGAGCTGTTTTTT.

V usage is TRBV24-1 and J usage is TRBJ2-1; D unclear. With 6 bases removed from V and 8 bases from J, the gap between germline ends came to 7 bases. Germline-derived CDR1 and CDR2 are KGHDR and SFDVKD. The CDR3 spans 11 residues. The CDR3 coding sequence is TGTGCCACCAGTCAGGATTATGAGCAGTTCTTC. It specifies CATSQDYEQFF.

CDR3: CASSPASGTYNEQFF. The CDR3 nucleotides read TGTGCCAGCAGCCCCGCTAGCGGAACCTACAATGAGCAGTTCTTC. The gene calls are TRBV3-1 (or the pseudogene TRBV3-2) and TRBJ2-1, with TRBD2 identical over 7 bases. Germline V gene data show CDR1 as LGHDT and CDR2 as YNNKEL (reference sequence). With 4 bases clipped from V and 2 bases from J, the junction kept 5 bases outside the gene matches. The CDR3 spans 15 residues.

This chain uses TRBV7-3 with TRBJ2-1, with 9 bases that match TRBD2. The CDR3 extends over 14 amino acids. Germline trimming cut 3 bases from V and 12 bases from J; bases unmatched to any gene: 9. Germline V gene data show CDR1 as SGHTA and CDR2 as FQGTGA. The CDR3 DNA reads as TGTGCCAGCAGCTTGACTAGCGGTAATGTGGGGCAGTTCTTC. Its protein is CASSLTSGNVGQFF.

This clone was detected ten times or more. This chain links TRBV11-2 with TRBJ2-7, with D possibly TRBD2 on 5 matching bases. CDR1 SGHAT and CDR2 FQNNGV come from the germline V gene. Trimming stripped 1 base from V and 5 bases from J, with 15 bases between. The CDR3 covers 15 residues. The CDR3 DNA reads as TGTGCCAGCAGCTTAGTGAGCGGACGGGCCCACGAGCAGTACTTC. This translates into CASSLVSGRAHEQYF.

The chain employs TRBV27 and TRBJ1-2; D call uncertain. V dropped 3 bases and J dropped 1 base, with 6 bases sitting between them. Germline V gives CDR1 MNHEY, CDR2 SMNVEV (reference sequence). This CDR3 is 13 amino acids long. DNA for the CDR3: TGTGCCAGCAGTTTTAGCTTTAACTATGGCTACACCTTC. As protein: CASSFSFNYGYTF.

The rearrangement links TRBV27 to TRBJ1-2; perhaps TRBD1 as D (5 bases). V was clipped by 6 bases and J by 4 bases, with 18 bases between them. Germline lookup yields CDR1 MNHEY and CDR2 SMNVEV (reference sequence). The CDR3 has 15 residues. The CDR3 here is CASRLKSTAFYGYTF. In DNA form, the CDR3 reads TGTGCCAGCAGGCTAAAATCGACAGCCTTCTATGGCTACACCTTC.

This sequence joins TRBV12-5 and TRBJ2-7; a weak D match, TRBD1 (6 bases). From germline, CDR1 is LGHNT and CDR2 FRNRAP. V shed 5 bases and J shed 2 bases, with 10 bases lying between them. This CDR3 has 13 residues. The CDR3 loop is CASGKDSPYEQYF. Written as DNA, the CDR3 is TGTGCTAGTGGTAAGGACAGCCCCTACGAGCAGTACTTC.

The J gene is TRBJ1-2, the V gene TRBV19; 7 nucleotides match TRBD1. CDR3 length equals 16 residues. Looked up from germline, CDR1 is LNHDA and CDR2 is SQIVND (reference sequence). The J segment lost 4 bases and the V segment lost 8 bases, leaving 16 bases of the junction unmatched. Here the CDR3 DNA reads TGTGCCAGTCGGATCCTTACGACAGGGTCCACCTATGGCTACACCTTC. Its protein is CASRILTTGSTYGYTF. The entire variable domain, with the rest obtained from reference TRBV19 and TRBJ1-2, is as follows: DGGITQSPKYLFRKEGQNVTLSCEQNLNHDAMYWYRQDPGQGLRLIYYSQIVNDFQKGDIAEGYSVSREKKESFPLTVTSAQKNPTAFYLCASRILTTGSTYGYTFGSGTRLTVV.

This sequence joins TRBV6-5 and TRBJ2-7; TRBD1 matches 7 bases. J was trimmed by 0 bases and V by 6 bases; bases with no gene match: 8. Germline CDR1 and CDR2: MNHEY and SVGAGI. CDR3 length: 15 amino acids. As DNA, the CDR3 is TGTGCCAGCAGGAGAGGACAGGACCTCTCCTACGAGCAGTACTTC. Protein product: CASRRGQDLSYEQYF.

The chain links TRBV24-1 to TRBJ2-1; 8 bases match TRBD2. The CDR3 is 13 residues long. CDR1 is KGHDR, CDR2 SFDVKD, per germline. With 5 bases clipped from V and 6 bases from J, the junction kept 2 bases outside the gene matches. CDR3 bases: TGTGCCACCAGTGGACTAGCGATCAATGAGCAGTTCTTC. Translating it yields CATSGLAINEQFF.